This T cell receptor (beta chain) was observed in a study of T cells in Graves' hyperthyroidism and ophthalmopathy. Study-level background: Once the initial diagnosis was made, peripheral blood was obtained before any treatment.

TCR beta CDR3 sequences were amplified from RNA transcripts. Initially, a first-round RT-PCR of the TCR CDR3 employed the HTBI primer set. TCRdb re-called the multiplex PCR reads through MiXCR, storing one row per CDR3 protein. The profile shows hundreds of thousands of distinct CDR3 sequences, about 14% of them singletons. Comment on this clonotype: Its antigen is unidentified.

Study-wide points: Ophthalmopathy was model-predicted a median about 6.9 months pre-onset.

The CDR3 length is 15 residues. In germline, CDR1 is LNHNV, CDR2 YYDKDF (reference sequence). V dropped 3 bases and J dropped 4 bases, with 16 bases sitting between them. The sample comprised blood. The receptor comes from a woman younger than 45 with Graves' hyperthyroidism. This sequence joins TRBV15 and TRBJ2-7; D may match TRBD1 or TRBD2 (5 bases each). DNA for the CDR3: TGTGCCACCAGCAGGGCTCGGGACGGTCAATACGAGCAGTACTTC. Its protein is CATSRARDGQYEQYF.